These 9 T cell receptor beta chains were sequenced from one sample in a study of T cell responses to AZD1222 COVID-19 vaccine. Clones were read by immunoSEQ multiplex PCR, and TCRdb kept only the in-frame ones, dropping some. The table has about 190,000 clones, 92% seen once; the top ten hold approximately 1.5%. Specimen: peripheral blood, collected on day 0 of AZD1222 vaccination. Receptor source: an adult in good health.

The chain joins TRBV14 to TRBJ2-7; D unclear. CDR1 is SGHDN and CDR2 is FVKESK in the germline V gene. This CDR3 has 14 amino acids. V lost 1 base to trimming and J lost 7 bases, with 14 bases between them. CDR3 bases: TGTGCCAGCAGCCAAGTATTTAGGGTCGAGGAGCAGTACTTC. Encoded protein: CASSQVFRVEEQYF. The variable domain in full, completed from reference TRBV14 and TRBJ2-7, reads EAGVTQFPSHSVIEKGQTVTLRCDPISGHDNLYWYRRVMGKEIKFLLHFVKESKQDESGMPNNRFLAERTGGTYSTLKVQPAELEDSGVYFCASSQVFRVEEQYFGPGTRLTVT.

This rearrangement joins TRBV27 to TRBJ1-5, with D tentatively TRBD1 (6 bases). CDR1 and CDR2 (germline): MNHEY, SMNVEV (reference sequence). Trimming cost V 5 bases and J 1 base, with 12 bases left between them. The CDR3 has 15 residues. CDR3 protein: CASSGGGGSNQPQHF. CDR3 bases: TGTGCCAGCAGTGGGGGAGGGGGAAGCAATCAGCCCCAGCATTTT.

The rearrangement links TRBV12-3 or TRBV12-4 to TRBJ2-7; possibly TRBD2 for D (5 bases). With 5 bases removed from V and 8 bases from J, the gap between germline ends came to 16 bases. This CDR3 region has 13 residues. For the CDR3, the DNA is TGTGCCAGCAGTCCCGGGTTACGCGGGCAGCAGTACTTC. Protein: CASSPGLRGQQYF.

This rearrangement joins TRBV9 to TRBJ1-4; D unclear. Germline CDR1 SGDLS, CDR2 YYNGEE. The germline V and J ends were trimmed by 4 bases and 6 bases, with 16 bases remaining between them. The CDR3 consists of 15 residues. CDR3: CASSPGQLTYEKLFF. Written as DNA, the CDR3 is TGTGCCAGCAGCCCGGGTCAGCTAACGTATGAAAAACTGTTTTTT.

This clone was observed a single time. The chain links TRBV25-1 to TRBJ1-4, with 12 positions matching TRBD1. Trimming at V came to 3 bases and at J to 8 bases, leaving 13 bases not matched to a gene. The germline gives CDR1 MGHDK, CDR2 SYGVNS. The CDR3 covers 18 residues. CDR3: CASSDLTRDRGRREKLFF. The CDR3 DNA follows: TGTGCCAGCAGTGACCTCACCCGGGACAGGGGGCGTCGCGAAAAACTGTTTTTT.

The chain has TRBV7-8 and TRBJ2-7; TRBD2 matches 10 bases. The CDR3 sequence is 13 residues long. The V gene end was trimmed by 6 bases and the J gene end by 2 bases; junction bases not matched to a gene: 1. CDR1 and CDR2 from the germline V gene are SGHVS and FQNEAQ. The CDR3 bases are TGTGCCAGCAGAGCGGGGGGGACCTACGAGCAGTACTTC. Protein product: CASRAGGTYEQYF.

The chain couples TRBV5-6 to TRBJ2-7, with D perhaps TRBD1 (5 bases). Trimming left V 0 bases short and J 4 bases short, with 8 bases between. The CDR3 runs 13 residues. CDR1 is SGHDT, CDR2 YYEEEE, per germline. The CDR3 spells CASSLDRSYEQYF. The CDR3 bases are TGTGCCAGCAGCTTGGACAGGTCGTACGAGCAGTACTTC.

The CDR3 loop is CASSENAEKLFF. The CDR3 DNA follows: TGTGCCAGCAGTGAAAACGCTGAAAAACTGTTTTTT. The J gene is TRBJ1-4, the V gene TRBV2; D uncertain. V lost 2 bases to trimming and J lost 7 bases, with 5 bases between them. The CDR3 runs to 12 residues. Germline V gene sequence: CDR1 SNHLY, CDR2 FYNNEI.

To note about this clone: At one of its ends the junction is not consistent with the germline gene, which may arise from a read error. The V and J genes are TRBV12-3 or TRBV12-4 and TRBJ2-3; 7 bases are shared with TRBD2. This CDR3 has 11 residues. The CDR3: CASSLGSGAFF. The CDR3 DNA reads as TGTGCCAGCAGTTTAGGGAGCGGGGCCTTCTTT.